A selection of T cell receptor beta chains follows, all from one sample in a study of cytotoxic CD8 clonotypes in ibrutinib-treated CLL. Assay: immunoSEQ multiplex PCR; the TCRdb copy retains only in-frame clones and omits some. This table holds over 120,000 clones, 79% found once. This specimen consisted of PBMCs, obtained after 12 months of ibrutinib treatment. Source of these receptors: a human donor with chronic lymphocytic leukemia. The CDR3 runs from the conserved cysteine through the conserved F or W. The order of the fields is V gene, D gene, clone size, J gene, CDR3 protein, CDR3 DNA. The D gene is left open where the match is weak. Clone sizes are given selectively: once, few, many, or a class where the clone is expanded.

TRBV6-5	TRBD2	once	TRBJ2-7	CASSPSLAGKDEQYF	TGTGCCAGCAGTCCCTCTCTAGCGGGAAAGGACGAGCAGTACTTC
TRBV19	TRBD1	few	TRBJ1-5	CASARTGDQPQHF	TGTGCCAGTGCCCGGACAGGGGATCAGCCTCAGCATTTT
TRBV7-3	TRBD1	few	TRBJ1-1	CASSLTGAHTEAFF	TGTGCCAGCAGCTTGACAGGGGCCCACACTGAAGCTTTCTTT
TRBV9	NA	NA	TRBJ2-3	CASSVALRSTDTQYF	TGTGCCAGCAGCGTAGCTTTAAGAAGCACAGATACGCAGTATTTT
TRBV25-1	NA	NA	TRBJ1-2	CASSLTEINYGYTF	TGTGCCAGCAGCCTGACAGAAATAAACTATGGCTACACCTTC
TRBV25-1	TRBD1	NA	TRBJ1-1	CASSEGQGVAEAFF	TGTGCCAGCAGTGAAGGACAGGGGGTCGCTGAAGCTTTCTTT
TRBV7-8	NA	NA	TRBJ2-2	CASSLNFVANTGELFF	TGTGCCAGCAGCTTAAATTTTGTGGCAAACACCGGGGAGCTGTTTTTT
TRBV6-5	TRBD2	NA	TRBJ2-3	CASKKIGLAGDTQYF	TGTGCCAGCAAAAAAATAGGACTAGCGGGAGATACGCAGTATTTT
TRBV5-7	NA	NA	TRBJ1-4	CAERPTVNNEKLFF	TGTGCCGAGAGACCGACAGTTAATAATGAAAAACTGTTTTTT
TRBV29-1	NA	NA	TRBJ2-1	CSVEVFANEQFF	TGCAGCGTTGAAGTCTTTGCCAATGAGCAGTTCTTC
TRBV19	NA	NA	TRBJ2-2	CASSAGGANTGELFF	TGTGCCAGTAGCGCTGGGGGCGCGAACACCGGGGAGCTGTTTTTT
TRBV4-3	NA	NA	TRBJ2-4	CASSQEVPNIQYF	TGCGCCAGCAGCCAAGAAGTACCAAACATTCAGTACTTC
TRBV19	NA	NA	TRBJ1-2	CASSIVLWTSQNYGYTF	TGTGCCAGTAGTATAGTTTTATGGACCTCCCAAAACTATGGCTACACCTTC
TRBV18	NA	few	TRBJ2-5	CASSRQSGETQYF	TGTGCCAGCTCACGACAGTCGGGAGAGACCCAGTACTTC
TRBV5-1	NA	few	TRBJ1-4	CASSLQGTNEKLFF	TGCGCCAGCAGCTTGCAGGGAACTAATGAAAAACTGTTTTTT
TRBV7-8	NA	NA	TRBJ2-7	CASSVDSSAEQYF	TGTGCCAGCAGCGTAGACAGCTCGGCCGAGCAGTACTTC
TRBV9	NA	once	TRBJ2-6	CASSVAQYYSGANVLTF	TGTGCCAGCAGCGTAGCTCAATACTACTCTGGGGCCAACGTCCTGACTTTC